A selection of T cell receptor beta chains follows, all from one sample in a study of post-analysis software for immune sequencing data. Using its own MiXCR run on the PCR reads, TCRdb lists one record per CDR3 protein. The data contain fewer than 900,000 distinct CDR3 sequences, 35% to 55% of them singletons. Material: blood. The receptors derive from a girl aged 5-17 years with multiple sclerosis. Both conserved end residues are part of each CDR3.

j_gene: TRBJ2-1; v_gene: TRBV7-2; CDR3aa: CASSLEPGYNEQFF
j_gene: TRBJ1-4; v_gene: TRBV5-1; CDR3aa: CASSFLGSNEKLFF
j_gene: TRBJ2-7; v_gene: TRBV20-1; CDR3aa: CSAFRTSGISYEQYF
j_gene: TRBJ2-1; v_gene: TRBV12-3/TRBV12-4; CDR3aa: CASTLLTHGTYNEQFF
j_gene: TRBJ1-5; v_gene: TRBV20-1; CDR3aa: CSAWTGLEGNQPQHF
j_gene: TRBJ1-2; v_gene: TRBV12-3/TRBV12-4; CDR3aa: CASTPSDPNYGYTF
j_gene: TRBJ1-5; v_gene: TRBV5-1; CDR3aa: CASSPDMYQPQHF
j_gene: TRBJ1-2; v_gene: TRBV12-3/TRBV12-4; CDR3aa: CASSLEGARGYTF
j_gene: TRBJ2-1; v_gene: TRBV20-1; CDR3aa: CSARRLAFSSYNEQFF
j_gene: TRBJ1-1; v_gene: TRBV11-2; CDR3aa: CASSLAGSLNTEAFF
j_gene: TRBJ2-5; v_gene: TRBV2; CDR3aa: CASSVRLEETQYF
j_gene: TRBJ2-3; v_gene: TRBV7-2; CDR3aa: CASSSHWLDTQYF
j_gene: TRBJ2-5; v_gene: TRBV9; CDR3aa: CASSVGLAGVRGGNEQYF
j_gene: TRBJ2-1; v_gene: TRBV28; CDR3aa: CASEASGTYNEQFF
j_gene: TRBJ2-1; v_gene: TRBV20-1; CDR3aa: CNARLDDYNEQFF
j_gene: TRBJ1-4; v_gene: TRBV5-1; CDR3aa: CASSFLGGQANEKLFF
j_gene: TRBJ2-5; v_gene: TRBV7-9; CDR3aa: CASSLARWGLETQYF
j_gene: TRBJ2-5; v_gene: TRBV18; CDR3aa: CASSPPLTSGYQETQYF
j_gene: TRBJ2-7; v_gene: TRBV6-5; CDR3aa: CASRAGQGTYEQYF
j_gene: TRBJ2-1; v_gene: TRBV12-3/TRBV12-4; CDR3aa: CASSFGSLSFPPDEQFF
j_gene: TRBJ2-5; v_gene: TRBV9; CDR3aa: CASSVGTGGVGETQYF
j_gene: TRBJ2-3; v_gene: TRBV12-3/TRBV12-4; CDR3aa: CASSPGQISTDTQYF
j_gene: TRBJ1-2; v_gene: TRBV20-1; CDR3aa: CSARGVVVFYGYTF
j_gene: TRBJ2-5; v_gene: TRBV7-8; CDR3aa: CASSPESGSGETQYF
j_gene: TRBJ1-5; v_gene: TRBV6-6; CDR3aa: CASSYGEGFNQPQHF
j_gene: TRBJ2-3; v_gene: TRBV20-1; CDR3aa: CSATPGHKGNTQYF
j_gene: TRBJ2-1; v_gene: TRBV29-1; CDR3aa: CSAGLAGGWDEQFF
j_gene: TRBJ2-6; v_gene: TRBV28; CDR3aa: CASSRRWTSGANVLTF